This TCR beta chain was found in a study of monozygotic twins with inflammatory bowel disease. TCRdb re-called the 5' RACE reads and catalogs CDR3 proteins one per entry, DNA excluded. Its clone listing holds around 220,000 distinct CDR3 sequences. Turning to this clonotype: What it binds is not known.

Overall study findings and caveats: Among IBD patients, TCRbeta diversity (inverse Simpson) was lower than in healthy co-twins.

The CDR3 totals 12 residues. Germline CDR1 MDHEN, CDR2 SYDVKM. The TCR comes from a human donor with ulcerative colitis or Crohn's disease, or a healthy co-twin of an affected twin (not recorded which). Sequenced input: blood. The chain employs TRBV28 and TRBJ2-3. CDR3 sequence: CASSQIAYTQYF. Full variable domain (remainder filled in from reference TRBV28 and TRBJ2-3): DVKVTQSSRYLVKRTGEKVFLECVQDMDHENMFWYRQDPGLGLRLIYFSYDVKMKEKGDIPEGYSVSREKKERFSLILESASTNQTSMYLCASSQIAYTQYFGPGTRLTVL.